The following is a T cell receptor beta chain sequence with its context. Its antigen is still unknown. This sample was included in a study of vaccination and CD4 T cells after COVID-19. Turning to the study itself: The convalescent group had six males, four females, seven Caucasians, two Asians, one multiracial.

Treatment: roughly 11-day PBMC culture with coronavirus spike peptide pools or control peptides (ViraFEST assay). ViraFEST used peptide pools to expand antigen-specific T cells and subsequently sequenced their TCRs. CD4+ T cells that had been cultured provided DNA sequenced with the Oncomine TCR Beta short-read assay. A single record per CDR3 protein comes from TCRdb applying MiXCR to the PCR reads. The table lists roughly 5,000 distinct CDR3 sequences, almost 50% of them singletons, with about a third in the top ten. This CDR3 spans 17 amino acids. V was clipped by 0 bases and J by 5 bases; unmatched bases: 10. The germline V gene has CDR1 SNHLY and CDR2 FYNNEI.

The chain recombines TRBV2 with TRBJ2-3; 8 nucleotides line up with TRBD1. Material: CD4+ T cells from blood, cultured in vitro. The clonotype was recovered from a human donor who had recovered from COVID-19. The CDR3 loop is CASSEALTAGGGDTQYF. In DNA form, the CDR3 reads TGTGCCAGCAGTGAAGCGCTTACCGCAGGGGGCGGAGATACGCAGTATTTT.